These T cell receptor beta chains were read from a single sample in a study of blood T cell repertoires in COVID-19. The table came from immunoSEQ multiplex PCR; TCRdb's copy has only in-frame clones and leaves some out. The data show approximately 100,000 clones, approximately 85% seen once. Sequenced sample: peripheral blood. Every receptor here comes from a human donor in a cohort sampled during active COVID-19. Both conserved end residues are part of each CDR3. Each record gives: clone size, J gene, D gene, V gene, CDR3 protein, CDR3 DNA. D genes are given only for firm matches. For some rows the clone size is stated as once, few or many, or as a class when expanded; others skip it.

size: few
J: TRBJ2-2
D: TRBD1
V: TRBV19
CDR3: CASRQGWVTGELFF
DNA: TGTGCCAGCCGACAGGGTTGGGTCACCGGGGAGCTGTTTTTT

size: NA
J: TRBJ2-1
D: NA
V: TRBV5-1
CDR3: CASSRDLPRNNEQFF
DNA: TGCGCCAGCAGCCGGGACTTGCCTAGAAACAATGAGCAGTTCTTC

size: NA
J: TRBJ1-1
D: TRBD1
V: TRBV29-1
CDR3: CSVQQGGTEAFF
DNA: TGCAGCGTGCAACAGGGGGGGACTGAAGCTTTCTTT

size: NA
J: TRBJ2-3
D: NA
V: TRBV5-1
CDR3: CASSLRMTGVGTDTQYF
DNA: TGCGCCAGCAGCTTGCGCATGACCGGGGTTGGCACAGATACGCAGTATTTT

size: NA
J: TRBJ2-7
D: TRBD1
V: TRBV3-1/TRBV3-2
CDR3: CASSPTGVSYEQYF
DNA: TGTGCCAGCAGCCCGACAGGGGTCTCCTACGAGCAGTACTTC

size: NA
J: TRBJ1-6
D: TRBD1
V: TRBV7-6
CDR3: CASSSTGQGNSPLHF
DNA: TGTGCCAGCAGCTCTACAGGACAGGGTAACTCACCCCTCCACTTT

size: few
J: TRBJ1-6
D: TRBD1
V: TRBV30
CDR3: CAWSAPLGTGGSPLHF
DNA: TGTGCCTGGAGTGCCCCCCTAGGGACAGGGGGTTCACCCCTCCACTTT

size: NA
J: TRBJ2-5
D: TRBD2
V: TRBV27
CDR3: CASSLWTSGGTQETQYF
DNA: TGTGCCAGCAGTCTTTGGACTAGCGGGGGCACGCAAGAGACCCAGTACTTC

size: NA
J: TRBJ2-7
D: TRBD1
V: TRBV28
CDR3: CASSFHTRQGYEQYF
DNA: TGTGCCAGCAGTTTCCACACTCGACAGGGCTACGAGCAGTACTTC

size: NA
J: TRBJ2-6
D: NA
V: TRBV5-5
CDR3: CASCRAPGISGANVLTF
DNA: TGTGCCAGCTGTCGGGCTCCGGGGATCTCTGGGGCCAACGTCCTGACTTTC

size: NA
J: TRBJ2-7
D: TRBD1
V: TRBV29-1
CDR3: CSVGGTGAYEQYF
DNA: TGCAGCGTTGGGGGCACAGGGGCCTACGAGCAGTACTTC

size: NA
J: TRBJ1-1
D: NA
V: TRBV7-2
CDR3: CASRPAGRDTEAFF
DNA: TGTGCCAGCAGACCCGCCGGCAGGGACACTGAAGCTTTCTTT

size: NA
J: TRBJ2-7
D: NA
V: TRBV11-3
CDR3: CASSLNRGGEQYF
DNA: TGTGCCAGCAGCCTTAACAGGGGAGGCGAGCAGTACTTC